Shown below are 29 T cell receptor beta chains from a single sample sequenced in a study of cytomegalovirus exposure and HLA in healthy donors. Primers included in the PCR were 60 Vbeta and 13 Jbeta primers. Repertoires were generated with immunoSEQ multiplex PCR, while TCRdb's copy carries only in-frame clones and drops some. The sample shows a few hundred thousand clones, about four fifths of them seen only once. Material: PBMCs. The receptors come from a woman in her forties or fifties in good health and CMV-seropositive.

J is TRBJ2-1 and V is TRBV9, with 13 nucleotides matching TRBD2. The CDR3 extends over 15 amino acids. The germline V gene has CDR1 SGDLS and CDR2 YYNGEE. Germline trimming cut 4 bases from V and 4 bases from J; bases unmatched to any gene: 2. In DNA, the CDR3 is TGTGCCAGCAGCCGGACTAGCGGGGGTTACAATGAGCAGTTCTTC. This translates into CASSRTSGGYNEQFF.

This clone has a single count. This chain connects TRBV18 to TRBJ2-7; 11 nucleotides match TRBD1. The CDR3 is 15 amino acids. Germline loops: CDR1 KGHSH, CDR2 LQKENI. The J segment lost 4 bases and the V segment lost 1 base, leaving 3 bases of the junction unmatched. CDR3: CASSPQGQGVYEQYF. The CDR3 DNA sequence: TGTGCCAGCTCACCACAGGGACAGGGGGTATACGAGCAGTACTTC.

This clone has just a few counts. The chain carries TRBV19 and TRBJ2-1; 11 positions agree with TRBD2. The CDR3 has 15 amino acids. Germline V gene data show CDR1 as LNHDA and CDR2 as SQIVND (reference sequence). V gave up 4 bases and J gave up 6 bases; unmatched junction bases: 5. The CDR3 reads CASSTAGTSGNEQFF. CDR3 coding DNA: TGTGCCAGTAGTACCGCAGGGACTAGCGGCAATGAGCAGTTCTTC.

This clone appeared a single time. The chain is built from TRBV11-2 and TRBJ2-1; D gene ambiguous. Germline V gives CDR1 SGHAT, CDR2 FQNNGV. The CDR3 spans 14 residues. V shed 5 bases and J shed 7 bases, with 15 bases lying between them. Written as DNA, the CDR3 is TGTGCCAGCAGCCCCTCAACGGGTAGGAATGAGCAGTTCTTC. Its translation is CASSPSTGRNEQFF.

This clone showed up just once. The chain has TRBV6-5 and TRBJ1-4, with D maybe TRBD1 (5 bases). Trimming took 0 bases from V and 10 from J, leaving 12 bases between them. Germline CDR1 and CDR2: MNHEY and SVGAGI. The CDR3 is made up of 14 amino acids. CDR3 coding DNA: TGTGCCAGCAGTTACTCCCGGCCGGGGGTAAAACTGTTTTTT. This translates into CASSYSRPGVKLFF.

The sample holds one count of this clone. V gene TRBV19 combines with J gene TRBJ1-2; the D gene is possibly TRBD1 (6 bases). The ends were cut back, 7 bases at V and 3 bases at J, with 18 bases in the middle. The CDR3 length is 15 residues. Looked up from germline, CDR1 is LNHDA and CDR2 is SQIVND (reference sequence). The CDR3 sequence is CASTVRGGADYGYTF. As DNA, the CDR3 is TGTGCCAGTACCGTCCGGGGGGGCGCGGACTATGGCTACACCTTC.

J is TRBJ2-3 and V is TRBV27, with 10 positions matching TRBD2. Germline values: CDR1 MNHEY, CDR2 SMNVEV (reference sequence). The CDR3 consists of 16 residues. V was clipped by 2 bases and J by 6 bases; unmatched bases: 8. This CDR3 is CASSLRQRGGTDTQYF. CDR3 sequence (DNA): TGTGCCAGCAGTTTACGCCAGCGGGGGGGGACGGATACGCAGTATTTT.

The genes are TRBV2 and TRBJ1-2; D perhaps matches TRBD1 (5 bases). The germline V gene has CDR1 SNHLY and CDR2 FYNNEI. Trimming left V 3 bases short and J 0 bases short, with 14 bases between. CDR3 length: 16 amino acids. CDR3 bases: TGTGCCAGCAGTGACTCTTTACAGGTAGCTAACTATGGCTACACCTTC. It encodes CASSDSLQVANYGYTF.

The rearrangement joins TRBV5-1 to TRBJ1-1; 7 positions match TRBD1. Germline V gene sequence: CDR1 SGHRS, CDR2 YFSETQ. The CDR3 covers 15 residues. V was clipped by 2 bases and J by 6 bases; unmatched bases: 10. The CDR3 DNA reads TGCGCCAGCAGCTTAACAGGGGCTCTTCAATCTGAAGCTTTCTTT. Translating it yields CASSLTGALQSEAFF.

The J gene is TRBJ2-2, the V gene TRBV4-2, with TRBD2 identical over 7 bases. The V gene end was trimmed by 6 bases and the J gene end by 5 bases; junction bases not matched to a gene: 6. Germline V gene sequence: CDR1 LGHNA, CDR2 YNFKEQ. The length of the CDR3 is 14 residues. The CDR3 region is CASRASGDTGELFF. The CDR3 DNA is TGTGCCAGCAGAGCTAGCGGTGATACCGGGGAGCTGTTTTTT.

V usage is TRBV11-2 and J usage is TRBJ2-7, with D tentatively TRBD1 (6 bases). This CDR3 has 16 amino acids. The V gene lost 1 base and the J gene lost 3 bases, with 16 bases spanning the gap. CDR1 and CDR2 (germline): SGHAT, FQNNGV. This CDR3 reads CASSLAPRDIGYEQYF. For the CDR3, the DNA is TGTGCCAGCAGCTTAGCCCCCCGGGACATCGGCTACGAGCAGTACTTC.

This chain uses TRBV27 with TRBJ2-1; TRBD1 might be the D (6 bases). Germline assignment: CDR1 MNHEY and CDR2 SMNVEV (reference sequence). The CDR3 covers 16 residues. The germline V and J ends were trimmed by 0 bases and 1 base, with 10 bases remaining between them. The CDR3 nucleotides are TGTGCCAGCAGTTTATCGGGGGCCGCATCCTACAATGAGCAGTTCTTC. Translation: CASSLSGAASYNEQFF.

The chain recombines TRBV29-1 with TRBJ1-1; unclear D gene. V was clipped by 0 bases and J by 10 bases, with 12 bases between them. Germline CDR1 and CDR2: SQVTM and ANQGSEA. The CDR3 runs to 12 residues. The CDR3 coding sequence is TGCAGCGTTGAAGAACCCCCCAAGCCAGCTTTCTTT. Translating it yields CSVEEPPKPAFF. Complete variable domain (other parts from reference TRBV29-1 and TRBJ1-1): SAVISQKPSRDICQRGTSLTIQCQVDSQVTMMFWYRQQPGQSLTLIATANQGSEATYESGFVIDKFPISRPNLTFSTLTVSNMSPEDSSIYLCSVEEPPKPAFFGQGTRLTVV.

The V gene is TRBV29-1, the J gene TRBJ2-2; 9 bases fit TRBD2. The CDR3 has 16 amino acids. CDR1 SQVTM and CDR2 ANQGSEA come from the germline V gene. The junction had 6 bases not matched to a gene; V was cut back by 0 bases and J by 4 bases. In DNA form, the CDR3 reads TGCAGCGTTGAAGATCGGCGGGGGGGCCTCACCGGGGAGCTGTTTTTT. It encodes CSVEDRRGGLTGELFF.

V and J are TRBV30 and TRBJ2-7; 10 bases map to TRBD1. The germline V gene has CDR1 GTSNPN and CDR2 SVGIG (reference sequence). Trimming at V came to 3 bases and at J to 2 bases, leaving 7 bases not matched to a gene. CDR3 length: 15 amino acids. DNA of the CDR3: TGTGCCTGGAGCTCCGACGGGACAGGGGCCTACGAGCAGTACTTC. The encoded protein is CAWSSDGTGAYEQYF.

The chain carries TRBV6-1 and TRBJ1-2; D gene uncertain. Germline V lookup: CDR1 MNHNS, CDR2 SASEGT. This CDR3 spans 14 amino acids. Trimming removed 3 bases from V and 4 bases from J, with 12 bases in between. The CDR3 coding sequence is TGTGCCAGCAGTGATCGGGGTAAGGGCTATGGCTACACCTTC. This translates into CASSDRGKGYGYTF.

J is TRBJ1-2 and V is TRBV5-1, with 8 nucleotides matching TRBD1. Germline-derived CDR1 and CDR2 are SGHRS and YFSETQ. This CDR3 is 15 amino acids long. The V and J ends lost 4 bases and 1 base, in that order; junction bases with no gene match: 6. As DNA, the CDR3 is TGCGCCAGCAGCCGGGACAGGAGACTTAACTATGGCTACACCTTC. The encoded protein is CASSRDRRLNYGYTF. The full variable domain, with the rest looked up from reference TRBV5-1 and TRBJ1-2, is KAGVTQTPRYLIKTRGQQVTLSCSPISGHRSVSWYQQTPGQGLQFLFEYFSETQRNKGNFPGRFSGRQFSNSRSEMNVSTLELGDSALYLCASSRDRRLNYGYTFGSGTRLTVV.

This rearrangement joins TRBV4-2 to TRBJ1-6; a weak D match, TRBD1 (5 bases). Germline V gives CDR1 LGHNA, CDR2 YNFKEQ. The CDR3 runs 13 residues. Trimming shortened V by 2 bases and J by 13 bases, and 12 bases separated the two germline ends. The CDR3 reads CASSQTGRAPLHF. DNA for the CDR3: TGTGCCAGCAGCCAAACAGGTCGAGCGCCCCTCCACTTT.

This clone is a singleton in its sample. The rearrangement uses TRBV30 and TRBJ2-1, with TRBD1 as a possible D gene (5 bases). From germline, CDR1 is GTSNPN and CDR2 SVGIG (reference sequence). Trimming took off 2 bases at V and 8 bases at J, with 10 bases between the two ends. The CDR3 is made up of 12 amino acids. The CDR3 sequence is CAWSLQVYEQFF. CDR3 nucleotide sequence: TGTGCCTGGAGTCTACAGGTCTATGAGCAGTTCTTC.

The rearrangement uses TRBV19 and TRBJ1-2, with TRBD1 identical over 8 bases. The CDR3 sequence is 14 residues long. Trimming at V came to 3 bases and at J to 4 bases, leaving 4 bases not matched to a gene. CDR1 and CDR2 from the germline V gene are LNHDA and SQIVND (reference sequence). CDR3 loop: CASSIGQGPYGYTF. CDR3 DNA sequence: TGTGCCAGTAGTATCGGACAGGGTCCCTATGGCTACACCTTC. Drawing the rest from reference TRBV19 and TRBJ1-2, the complete variable domain is DGGITQSPKYLFRKEGQNVTLSCEQNLNHDAMYWYRQDPGQGLRLIYYSQIVNDFQKGDIAEGYSVSREKKESFPLTVTSAQKNPTAFYLCASSIGQGPYGYTFGSGTRLTVV.

V usage is TRBV21-1 and J usage is TRBJ1-1; the table's D call TRBD1 went unverified against the DNA. TRBV21-1 is designated a pseudogene. The CDR3 totals 18 residues. CDR3 protein: CASAFGDRGGMTNTEAFF. The CDR3 DNA is TGTGCCAGCGCCTTCGGGGACAGGGGAGGGATGACGAACACTGAAGCTTTCTTT.

J is TRBJ2-7 and V is TRBV6-6; TRBD2 might be the D (6 bases). The CDR3 is 15 amino acids. V was trimmed by 4 bases and J by 0 bases, leaving 13 bases between them. Germline V gene data show CDR1 as MNHNY and CDR2 as SVGAGI (reference sequence). The CDR3 loop is CASSFGTDSSYEQYF. The DNA for the CDR3 is TGTGCCAGCAGTTTCGGGACTGATAGCTCCTACGAGCAGTACTTC.

This chain connects TRBV5-6 to TRBJ2-3, with D possibly TRBD2 on 6 matching bases. The CDR3 spans 17 residues. The V gene's germline CDR1 is SGHDT and CDR2 YYEEEE. Between the trimmed V and J ends, which lost 0 bases and 4 bases, there was a span of 18 bases. The CDR3 sequence: CASSLVGREVWADTQYF. In DNA form, the CDR3 reads TGTGCCAGCAGCTTGGTGGGCAGGGAGGTTTGGGCAGATACGCAGTATTTT.

The chain recombines TRBV9 with TRBJ2-1, with a possible D match to TRBD2 (5 bases). The CDR3 runs to 13 residues. Per germline, CDR1 SGDLS and CDR2 YYNGEE. V was shortened by 5 bases and J by 9 bases, with 15 bases between the two germline ends. CDR3 sequence (DNA): TGTGCCAGCAGTCCAACGGGGTCCGGTGAGCAGTTCTTC. This gives the protein CASSPTGSGEQFF.

The rearrangement uses TRBV6-1 and TRBJ2-7; 7 bases fit TRBD2. Germline V gene lookup returns CDR1 MNHNS and CDR2 SASEGT. CDR3 size: 14 residues. With V trimmed by 8 bases and J by 3 bases, 10 bases remained unmatched. CDR3 residues: CASAPRGSFYEQYF. The CDR3 DNA is TGTGCCAGCGCCCCGCGGGGGTCCTTCTACGAGCAGTACTTC.

This sequence joins TRBV9 and TRBJ2-7, with TRBD2 matching 10 bases. Losses at the gene ends were 4 bases for V and 6 bases for J; bases not matched to a gene: 13. The CDR3 spans 16 residues. Germline V CDR1 and CDR2: SGDLS, YYNGEE. The CDR3 region has the DNA TGTGCCAGCAGCACGACGGGACTAGCGCCCCCCCTCGAGCAGTACTTC. Translation: CASSTTGLAPPLEQYF.

This chain links TRBV2 with TRBJ2-3, with TRBD1 identical over 9 bases. Trimming cost V 10 bases and J 4 bases; bases outside gene matches: 6. The CDR3 is made up of 13 amino acids. Germline assignment: CDR1 SNHLY and CDR2 FYNNEI. CDR3 residues: CATSTGGADTQYF. CDR3 bases: TGTGCCACCTCGACAGGGGGAGCAGATACGCAGTATTTT.

A word on this clone: One end of the junction is discordant with germline, which a read error may explain. The CDR3 is CASSLARGGGTEAFF. The DNA for the CDR3 is TGTGCCAGCAGCCTAGCTCGTGGGGGGGGCACTGAAGCTTTCTTT. V is TRBV7-9 and J is TRBJ1-1, with a weak D call TRBD1 (5 bases). This CDR3 is 15 amino acids long. Germline loops: CDR1 SEHNR, CDR2 FQNEAQ (reference sequence). Full variable domain (missing parts from reference TRBV7-9 and TRBJ1-1): DTGVSQNPRHKITKRGQNVTFRCDPISEHNRLYWYRQTLGQGPEFLTYFQNEAQLEKSRLLSDRFSAERPKGSFSTLEIQRTEQGDSAMYLCASSLARGGGTEAFFGQGTRLTVV.

V and J are TRBV10-3 and TRBJ1-6; 9 nucleotides align to TRBD1. This CDR3 region has 16 residues. With V trimmed by 5 bases and J by 5 bases, 7 bases remained unmatched. Germline CDR1 reads ENHRY; CDR2 reads SYGVKD. In DNA form, the CDR3 reads TGTGCCATCAGTTGGGGACAGGGAGGAAATAATTCACCCCTCCACTTT. Translated: CAISWGQGGNNSPLHF.